One and the same sample provided the 23 T cell receptor beta chains below, sequenced in a study of human T cells and chemical hapten exposure. Using its own MiXCR run on the RACE reads, TCRdb lists one record per CDR3 protein. The data hold about 51,000 distinct CDR3 sequences, with roughly 9.9% observed a single time. Sample time point: pre-sensitization, week 0. Treatment denoted: therapeutic diphenylcyclopropenone sensitization with weekly scalp DPC. The sequencing here drew on whole blood, taken in connection with sensitization to the hapten diphenylcyclopropenone (DPC). Receptors were obtained from a woman aged 40 to 50 with alopecia areata. Some clones in this sample may be carry-over from other donors' samples.

Many counts were recorded for this clonotype. The chain couples TRBV5-4 to TRBJ1-2; the match to TRBD1 covers 7 bases. CDR1 is SGHNT, CDR2 YYREEE, per germline (reference sequence). V was clipped by 4 bases and J by 4 bases; unmatched bases: 10. The CDR3 has 15 residues. The CDR3: CASSPVLTGIYGYTF. Here the CDR3 DNA reads TGTGCCAGCAGCCCCGTTTTGACAGGGATCTATGGCTACACCTTC.

This clonotype was seen repeatedly, ten times or more. The chain joins TRBV7-2 to TRBJ1-2; a weak D match, TRBD1 (6 bases). From germline, CDR1 is SGHTA and CDR2 FQGNSA. V gave up 5 bases and J gave up 8 bases, with 21 bases separating them. CDR3 length equals 15 residues. CDR3 sequence reads: CASSLRGRDWQGYTF. CDR3 in DNA: TGTGCCAGCAGCCTCCGGGGGCGCGACTGGCAAGGCTACACCTTC.

This clonotype was seen at least ten times. The chain links TRBV5-6 to TRBJ1-1; D is ambiguous. This CDR3 contains 15 residues. Trimming removed 0 bases from V and 3 bases from J, with 12 bases in between. The germline gives CDR1 SGHDT, CDR2 YYEEEE. The CDR3 nucleotides read TGTGCCAGCAGCTTGGGAGGAGGACGGCACACTGAAGCTTTCTTT. Translated, it gives CASSLGGGRHTEAFF.

The table lists this clonotype with many counts. The J gene is TRBJ1-4, the V gene TRBV12-5, with D maybe TRBD1 (5 bases). Germline values: CDR1 LGHNT, CDR2 FRNRAP. The V gene lost 6 bases and the J gene lost 2 bases, with 10 bases spanning the gap. The CDR3 spans 14 residues. The CDR3 protein is CASGPGLTNEKLFF. In DNA form, the CDR3 reads TGTGCTAGTGGCCCGGGACTGACTAATGAAAAACTGTTTTTT.

This clonotype occurred many times. The rearrangement uses TRBV19 and TRBJ1-2; D is unclear. In germline, CDR1 is LNHDA, CDR2 SQIVND (reference sequence). This CDR3 is 15 amino acids long. The V and J ends lost 1 base and 7 bases respectively, with 16 bases between them. The CDR3: CASSIARTIRGGYTF. DNA for the CDR3: TGTGCCAGTAGTATAGCCCGGACCATCAGAGGTGGCTACACCTTC. Supplemented by reference TRBV19 and TRBJ1-2, the full variable domain reads DGGITQSPKYLFRKEGQNVTLSCEQNLNHDAMYWYRQDPGQGLRLIYYSQIVNDFQKGDIAEGYSVSREKKESFPLTVTSAQKNPTAFYLCASSIARTIRGGYTFGSGTRLTVV.

This clonotype was seen a handful of times. The rearrangement links TRBV28 to TRBJ2-5; 9 bases are shared with TRBD2. Trimming took 4 bases from V and 4 from J; bases not matched to a gene: 7. The CDR3 sequence is 15 residues long. Germline assignment: CDR1 MDHEN and CDR2 SYDVKM. The CDR3 sequence is CASSSPAGGPETQYF. The CDR3, as DNA: TGTGCCAGCAGTTCCCCCGCGGGGGGGCCAGAGACCCAGTACTTC.

This clonotype was picked up many times. J is TRBJ2-1 and V is TRBV7-9; D unclear. The V end was cut by 3 bases, the J end by 15 bases, with 12 bases between. Germline V lookup: CDR1 SEHNR, CDR2 FQNEAQ (reference sequence). This CDR3 is 11 amino acids long. CDR3 in DNA: TGTGCCAGCAGCTTTGGTTTAGATTTGTTCTTC. Its translation: CASSFGLDLFF.

The rearrangement links TRBV20-1 to TRBJ1-5; 9 positions agree with TRBD1. Germline V gene lookup returns CDR1 DFQATT and CDR2 SNEGSKA (reference sequence). The CDR3 runs to 15 residues. J lost 4 bases, V lost 3 bases, and 7 bases had no gene match. CDR3 in DNA: TGCAGTGCTAGCCACAAGACAGGGGGTAATCAGCCCCAGCATTTT. The encoded protein is CSASHKTGGNQPQHF.

V usage is TRBV24-1 and J usage is TRBJ2-2; possible D gene TRBD1, 5 bases. CDR1 and CDR2 from the germline V gene are KGHDR and SFDVKD. This CDR3 has 16 residues. Trimming removed 8 bases from V and 0 bases from J, with 15 bases in between. Here the CDR3 reads CATILGQIANTGELFF. The CDR3 DNA follows: TGTGCCACCATTCTAGGACAAATCGCGAACACCGGGGAGCTGTTTTTT.

This clonotype was detected ten times or more. The J gene is TRBJ1-6, the V gene TRBV5-4; no reliable D call. In germline, CDR1 is SGHNT, CDR2 YYREEE (reference sequence). The V gene lost 0 bases and the J gene lost 10 bases, with 11 bases spanning the gap. The CDR3 is 14 residues long. This CDR3 is CASSLDSGRSPLHF. The DNA for the CDR3 is TGTGCCAGCAGCTTGGACAGCGGACGATCACCCCTCCACTTT. Full variable domain (missing parts from reference TRBV5-4 and TRBJ1-6): ETGVTQSPTHLIKTRGQQVTLRCSSQSGHNTVSWYQQALGQGPQFIFQYYREEENGRGNFPPRFSGLQFPNYSSELNVNALELDDSALYLCASSLDSGRSPLHFGNGTRLTVT.

This clonotype has more than one count but fewer than ten. The rearrangement joins TRBV5-1 to TRBJ1-1; D is possibly TRBD1 (6 bases). Germline assignment: CDR1 SGHRS and CDR2 YFSETQ. V was clipped by 0 bases and J by 10 bases, with 16 bases between them. The CDR3 length is 14 residues. CDR3 amino acids: CASSLEGGSASAFF. The CDR3 coding sequence is TGCGCCAGCAGCTTGGAAGGGGGTTCGGCCTCAGCTTTCTTT.

This clonotype occurred many times. This sequence joins TRBV7-3 and TRBJ2-5; TRBD2 matches at 8 bases. Trimming removed 1 base from V and 4 bases from J; junction bases left unmatched: 5. Germline-derived CDR1 and CDR2 are SGHTA and FQGTGA. The CDR3 totals 15 residues. CDR3 residues: CASSLKAGAVETQYF. DNA for the CDR3: TGTGCCAGCAGCTTAAAAGCGGGGGCAGTAGAGACCCAGTACTTC.

The table lists this clonotype with many counts. This chain links TRBV6-4 with TRBJ2-3, with a tentative D call TRBD2 (6 bases). Trimming took off 1 base at V and 2 bases at J, with 10 bases between the two ends. CDR1 and CDR2 from the germline V gene are MRHNA and SNTAGT. The CDR3 covers 15 residues. CDR3 bases: TGTGCCAGCAGTGACTGGGCGGGACTCACAGATACGCAGTATTTT. Amino acids: CASSDWAGLTDTQYF.

V and J are TRBV5-1 and TRBJ2-7; 7 bases agree with TRBD1. CDR1 and CDR2 (germline): SGHRS, YFSETQ. The ends lost 2 bases at V and 1 base at J; junction bases unmatched: 3. The CDR3 loop spans 14 amino acids. The CDR3 DNA reads as TGCGCCAGCAGCTTATCGGGACAGTCCTACGAGCAGTACTTC. It is translated as CASSLSGQSYEQYF.

This clonotype was counted many times. The V gene is TRBV9, the J gene TRBJ2-3, with D possibly TRBD1 on 5 matching bases. This CDR3 region has 16 residues. Trimming left V 1 base short and J 0 bases short, with 12 bases between. Germline lookup yields CDR1 SGDLS and CDR2 YYNGEE. CDR3 protein: CASSVRGEPSTDTQYF. CDR3 sequence (DNA): TGTGCCAGCAGCGTAAGGGGTGAGCCTAGCACAGATACGCAGTATTTT. Full variable domain (rest looked up from reference TRBV9 and TRBJ2-3): DSGVTQTPKHLITATGQRVTLRCSPRSGDLSVYWYQQSLDQGLQFLIQYYNGEERAKGNILERFSAQQFPDLHSELNLSSLELGDSALYFCASSVRGEPSTDTQYFGPGTRLTVL.

This sequence joins TRBV12-3 or TRBV12-4 and TRBJ2-1; TRBD2 agrees at 9 bases. After removal of 3 bases from V and 8 bases from J, the junction contained 11 bases not matched to a gene. This CDR3 contains 16 residues. The CDR3: CASSLAGTSLFDEQFF. CDR3 nucleotides: TGTGCCAGCAGTTTGGCGGGGACTAGCCTGTTCGATGAGCAGTTCTTC.

This clonotype has ten or more counts. The chain recombines TRBV4-1 with TRBJ1-6, with 12 bases that match TRBD1. The CDR3 contains 17 residues. CDR1 and CDR2 from the germline V gene are MGHRA and YSYEKL. J was trimmed by 5 bases and V by 3 bases; bases with no gene match: 5. CDR3 loop: CASSHLGQGAHNSPLHF. CDR3 nucleotides: TGCGCCAGCAGCCACTTGGGACAGGGGGCTCATAATTCACCCCTCCACTTT.

A few counts support this clonotype. This rearrangement joins TRBV4-1 to TRBJ2-1; TRBD2 agrees at 11 bases. Trimming removed 0 bases from V and 6 bases from J; junction bases left unmatched: 4. Germline CDR1 and CDR2: MGHRA and YSYEKL. The CDR3 covers 16 residues. CDR3 loop: CASSQDIGLAGNEQFF. The CDR3 DNA sequence: TGCGCCAGCAGCCAAGATATCGGACTAGCGGGCAATGAGCAGTTCTTC.

This clonotype was found many times. The chain uses TRBV6-4 and TRBJ2-3; D perhaps matches TRBD1 (5 bases). CDR1 is MRHNA, CDR2 SNTAGT, per germline. Trimming left V 3 bases short and J 0 bases short, with 10 bases between. This CDR3 spans 15 amino acids. The CDR3 coding sequence is TGTGCCAGCAGTGAATCGGCAGGGAGCACAGATACGCAGTATTTT. As protein: CASSESAGSTDTQYF.

The chain links TRBV7-8 to TRBJ1-4; 8 positions match TRBD1. Trimming at V came to 5 bases and at J to 8 bases, leaving 7 bases not matched to a gene. Germline CDR1 SGHVS, CDR2 FQNEAQ. This CDR3 has 14 residues. The chain's CDR3 is CASSDTGGREKLFF. As DNA, the CDR3 is TGTGCCAGCAGCGATACAGGGGGGCGCGAAAAACTGTTTTTT.

This clonotype was observed a few times. A read error may produce the germline difference seen at one junction end. The chain recombines TRBV15 with TRBJ1-4, with D unresolved. The CDR3 consists of 17 residues. Germline V gene sequence: CDR1 LNHNV, CDR2 YYDKDF (reference sequence). CDR3 region: CATSGDDGLVRNEKLFF. CDR3 coding DNA: TGTGCCACCAGCGGAGATGACGGCTTGGTCCGGAATGAAAAACTGTTTTTT.

This sequence joins TRBV7-8 and TRBJ2-3, with unresolved D. This CDR3 contains 13 residues. V was pared by 3 bases and J by 0 bases, with 4 bases between. Per the germline V gene, CDR1 is SGHVS and CDR2 is FQNEAQ. Here the CDR3 DNA reads TGTGCCAGCAGCTTCGGGAGCACAGATACGCAGTATTTT. As protein: CASSFGSTDTQYF.

This rearrangement joins TRBV2 to TRBJ2-3; TRBD2 matches at 8 bases. CDR1 and CDR2 (germline): SNHLY, FYNNEI. This CDR3 spans 12 amino acids. V lost 6 bases and J lost 6; bases outside the gene matches: 2. The CDR3 DNA reads TGTGCCAGCAGCCGACTAGCGGATACGCAGTATTTT. Its protein product is CASSRLADTQYF.